Listed here are 17 T cell receptor beta chains from one sample, sequenced in a study of T cell responses to AZD1222 COVID-19 vaccine. TCRdb's table, derived via immunoSEQ multiplex PCR, lists solely in-frame clones and lacks some. The repertoire holds 120,000 to 150,000 clones, with around 91% as singletons. The sample here was peripheral blood, taken on day 0 of AZD1222 vaccination. These receptors were taken from an adult in good health.

This clone was picked up one time. V gene TRBV18 combines with J gene TRBJ1-6; 11 bases are a match to TRBD1. CDR1 and CDR2 from the germline V gene are KGHSH and LQKENI. V lost 1 base and J lost 10; bases outside the gene matches: 6. CDR3 length equals 16 residues. The CDR3 region is CASSPLIGTGGSPLHF. As DNA, the CDR3 is TGTGCCAGCTCACCACTAATTGGGACAGGGGGATCACCCCTCCACTTT. Supplemented by reference TRBV18 and TRBJ1-6, the full variable domain reads NAGVMQNPRHLVRRRGQEARLRCSPMKGHSHVYWYRQLPEEGLKFMVYLQKENIIDESGMPKERFSAEFPKEGPSILRIQQVVRGDSAAYFCASSPLIGTGGSPLHFGNGTRLTVT.

This rearrangement joins TRBV5-6 to TRBJ1-1; maybe TRBD1 (6 bases). CDR1 SGHDT and CDR2 YYEEEE come from the germline V gene. Between the trimmed V and J ends, which lost 0 bases and 4 bases, there was a span of 16 bases. CDR3 length: 16 amino acids. The CDR3 reads CASSLGQVVRFTEAFF. Here the CDR3 DNA reads TGTGCCAGCAGCTTGGGACAGGTGGTTAGATTCACTGAAGCTTTCTTT.

The chain has TRBV3-1 (or the pseudogene TRBV3-2) and TRBJ2-3, with D possibly matching TRBD2 (6 bases). The V and J ends lost 0 bases and 8 bases respectively, with 9 bases between them. This CDR3 comprises 13 residues. Germline V gene data show CDR1 as LGHDT and CDR2 as YNNKEL (reference sequence). CDR3 loop: CASSQELRGTQYF. The DNA for the CDR3 is TGTGCCAGCAGCCAAGAATTGCGGGGTACGCAGTATTTT.

This clone was counted a few times. The rearrangement joins TRBV28 to TRBJ2-5; D gene ambiguous. Germline loops: CDR1 MDHEN, CDR2 SYDVKM. CDR3 size: 14 residues. V was clipped by 8 bases and J by 4 bases, with 17 bases between them. The DNA of the CDR3 is TGTGCCAGCTCCCGATCGGCCCTCCCAGAGACCCAGTACTTC. Translation gives CASSRSALPETQYF.

The chain carries TRBV4-3 and TRBJ1-2, with D possibly TRBD1 on 5 matching bases. Deletions cut 0 bases from V and 3 bases from J, with 17 bases between. The CDR3 spans 17 residues. Germline lookup yields CDR1 LGHNA and CDR2 YSLEER. Here the CDR3 reads CASSQELSQGLDYGYTF. In DNA form, the CDR3 reads TGCGCCAGCAGCCAAGAATTGTCCCAGGGTCTCGACTATGGCTACACCTTC.

Only one count was recorded for this clone. The DNA for the CDR3 is TGTGCCAGCAGTGACACCGGGGCCCCCCGCGAGCAGTACTTC. This sequence encodes CASSDTGAPREQYF. This chain links TRBV2 with TRBJ2-7, with D perhaps being TRBD1 or TRBD2 (5 bases each). Germline V gene sequence: CDR1 SNHLY, CDR2 FYNNEI. V was shortened by 3 bases and J by 6 bases, with 15 bases between the two germline ends. The length of the CDR3 is 14 residues.

This rearrangement joins TRBV27 to TRBJ2-5, with TRBD1 matching 8 bases. V dropped 5 bases and J dropped 4; count of bases not matched to a gene: 3. Germline CDR1 is MNHEY and CDR2 is SMNVEV (reference sequence). The CDR3 contains 13 residues. The CDR3 loop is CASSVDRGETQYF. CDR3 sequence (DNA): TGTGCCAGCAGTGTTGACAGGGGAGAGACCCAGTACTTC.

V and J are TRBV5-5 and TRBJ2-2; maybe TRBD2 (6 bases). The germline V gene encodes CDR1 SGHKS and CDR2 YYEKEE (reference sequence). There are 16 residues in the CDR3. V gave up 4 bases and J gave up 4 bases, with 17 bases separating them. The CDR3, as DNA: TGTGCCAGCAGCAGAAGGACTACCCCGGGCACCGGGGAGCTGTTTTTT. Translated: CASSRRTTPGTGELFF. The full variable domain, its missing parts supplied by reference TRBV5-5 and TRBJ2-2, is DAGVTQSPTHLIKTRGQQVTLRCSPISGHKSVSWYQQVLGQGPQFIFQYYEKEERGRGNFPDRFSARQFPNYSSELNVNALLLGDSALYLCASSRRTTPGTGELFFGEGSRLTVL.

This clone was seen a few times. The chain couples TRBV11-2 to TRBJ2-7; 10 nucleotides match TRBD1. The CDR3 totals 15 residues. J gave up 5 bases and V 5 bases, and 9 bases lay outside the gene matches. The germline V gene has CDR1 SGHAT and CDR2 FQNNGV. The CDR3 DNA sequence: TGTGCCAGCAGCGCCCGACAGGGGGCCCGAGACGAGCAGTACTTC. Translation: CASSARQGARDEQYF.

The chain combines TRBV7-6 with TRBJ2-2; no clear D gene. The CDR3 consists of 14 residues. V lost 0 bases and J lost 6, with 8 bases in between. The V gene's germline CDR1 is SGHVS and CDR2 FNYEAQ. CDR3: CASSLAGVAGELFF. Written as DNA, the CDR3 is TGTGCCAGCAGCTTAGCTGGGGTTGCCGGGGAGCTGTTTTTT.

This chain links TRBV7-9 with TRBJ2-7, with 10 bases that match TRBD1. From germline, CDR1 is SEHNR and CDR2 FQNEAQ (reference sequence). The CDR3 covers 16 residues. Trimming took 4 bases from V and 3 from J; bases not matched to a gene: 9. CDR3 nucleotides: TGTGCCAGCAGCTCTAGAGGGACAGGGGCGGACTACGAGCAGTACTTC. Translation gives CASSSRGTGADYEQYF.

In this sample, this clone turned up a few times. This chain uses TRBV12-3 or TRBV12-4 with TRBJ2-7; no reliable D call. V lost 8 bases and J 2 bases, leaving 13 bases between the germline ends. CDR3 length equals 13 residues. The CDR3 is CASGPDGTYEQYF. Here the CDR3 DNA reads TGTGCCAGCGGCCCAGACGGAACCTACGAGCAGTACTTC.

The chain has TRBV7-9 and TRBJ2-7; D not resolved. Trimming shortened V by 1 base and J by 4 bases, and 14 bases separated the two germline ends. Germline CDR1 and CDR2: SEHNR and FQNEAQ (reference sequence). CDR3 length: 15 residues. CDR3 nucleotide sequence: TGTGCCAGCAGCTTAGAACGTAGCAGGTGGTACGAGCAGTACTTC. Translation: CASSLERSRWYEQYF.

V is TRBV5-1 and J is TRBJ2-7; D tentatively reads TRBD1 or TRBD2 (5 bases each). The ends were cut back, 0 bases at V and 2 bases at J, with 18 bases in the middle. The CDR3 has 17 residues. From germline, CDR1 is SGHRS and CDR2 YFSETQ. This chain's CDR3 is CASSLDLSRQGAYEQYF. CDR3 in DNA: TGCGCCAGCAGCTTGGATCTTAGTCGGCAGGGAGCCTACGAGCAGTACTTC.

The chain couples TRBV27 to TRBJ2-7, with D uncertain. CDR1 and CDR2 from the germline V gene are MNHEY and SMNVEV (reference sequence). The V end was cut by 2 bases, the J end by 4 bases, with 12 bases between. This CDR3 contains 14 residues. CDR3 nucleotides: TGTGCCAGCAGTTTACTCGGCCAACGTTACGAGCAGTACTTC. Translation gives CASSLLGQRYEQYF.

This chain uses TRBV5-4 with TRBJ2-7, with D tentatively TRBD2 (5 bases). Germline assignment: CDR1 SGHNT and CDR2 YYREEE (reference sequence). The CDR3 is 14 residues long. The V end was cut by 0 bases, the J end by 6 bases, with 13 bases between. The CDR3 protein is CASSLGAVEGEQYF. The CDR3 DNA follows: TGTGCCAGCAGCTTGGGGGCTGTAGAGGGCGAGCAGTACTTC.

V and J are TRBV19 and TRBJ2-7; D gene uncertain. Germline assignment: CDR1 LNHDA and CDR2 SQIVND (reference sequence). The CDR3 has 11 amino acids. Trimming shortened V by 6 bases and J by 4 bases, and 7 bases separated the two germline ends. CDR3 protein: CASRKGYEQYF. Here the CDR3 DNA reads TGTGCCAGTAGGAAGGGTTACGAGCAGTACTTC.